Listed here is a single TCR beta chain. This record belongs to a study of blood T cell repertoires in COVID-19. Overall study: Nucleic acid was either cDNA or gDNA, and it came from T cells, B-cell-depleted T cells, or PBMCs.

Using immunoSEQ multiplex PCR, the repertoire was profiled, and TCRdb retains in-frame clones only, with some absent. The data contain over 150,000 clones, approximately 91% of them singletons. Seattle's cohort entered during active infection and was followed longitudinally. CDR1 is LNHDA, CDR2 SQIVND, per germline (reference sequence). Between the trimmed V and J ends, which lost 5 bases and 0 bases, there was a span of 7 bases. The CDR3 extends over 14 amino acids. The specimen was peripheral blood. This chain links TRBV19 with TRBJ2-2; D is perhaps TRBD2 (5 bases). This receptor was identified in a man in his late teens or twenties with COVID-19, enrolled during active disease. The CDR3 region is CASSVTTNTGELFF. The CDR3 DNA reads TGTGCCAGTAGTGTGACTACGAACACCGGGGAGCTGTTTTTT. The whole variable domain, remainder taken from reference TRBV19 and TRBJ2-2, is DGGITQSPKYLFRKEGQNVTLSCEQNLNHDAMYWYRQDPGQGLRLIYYSQIVNDFQKGDIAEGYSVSREKKESFPLTVTSAQKNPTAFYLCASSVTTNTGELFFGEGSRLTVL.